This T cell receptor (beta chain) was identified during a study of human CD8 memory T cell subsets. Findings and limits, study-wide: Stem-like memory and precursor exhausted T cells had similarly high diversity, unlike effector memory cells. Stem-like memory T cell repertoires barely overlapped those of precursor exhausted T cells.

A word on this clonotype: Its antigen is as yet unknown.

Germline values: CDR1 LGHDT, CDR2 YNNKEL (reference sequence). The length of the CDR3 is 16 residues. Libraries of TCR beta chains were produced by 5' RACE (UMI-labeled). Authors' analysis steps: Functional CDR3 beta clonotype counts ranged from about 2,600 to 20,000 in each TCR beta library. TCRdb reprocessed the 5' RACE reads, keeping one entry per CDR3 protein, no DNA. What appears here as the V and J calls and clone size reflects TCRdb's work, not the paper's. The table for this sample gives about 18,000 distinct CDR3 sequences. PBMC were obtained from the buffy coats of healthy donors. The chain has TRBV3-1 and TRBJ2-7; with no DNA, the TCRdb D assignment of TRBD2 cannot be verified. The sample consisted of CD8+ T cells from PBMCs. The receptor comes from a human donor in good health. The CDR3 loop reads CASSQDIASGTYEQYF.